The sequence of this T cell receptor (beta chain) was determined in a study of control samples from healthy donors and cancer patients. Clones were read by immunoSEQ multiplex PCR, and TCRdb kept only the in-frame ones, dropping some. The sample has around 74,000 clones, almost 95% seen once; the top ten hold approximately 6%. The CDR3 length is 14 residues. The germline V gene encodes CDR1 SGHDT and CDR2 YYEEEE. V trimming: 1 base; J trimming: 12 bases; junction bases outside the gene matches: 10. The source material was blood. The rearrangement links TRBV5-6 to TRBJ1-5; 7 bases are shared with TRBD1. The TCR comes from an older woman in good health. This CDR3 reads CASSLWDRQNNQHF. CDR3 nucleotide sequence: TGTGCCAGCAGCTTGTGGGACAGACAAAACAACCAGCATTTT.